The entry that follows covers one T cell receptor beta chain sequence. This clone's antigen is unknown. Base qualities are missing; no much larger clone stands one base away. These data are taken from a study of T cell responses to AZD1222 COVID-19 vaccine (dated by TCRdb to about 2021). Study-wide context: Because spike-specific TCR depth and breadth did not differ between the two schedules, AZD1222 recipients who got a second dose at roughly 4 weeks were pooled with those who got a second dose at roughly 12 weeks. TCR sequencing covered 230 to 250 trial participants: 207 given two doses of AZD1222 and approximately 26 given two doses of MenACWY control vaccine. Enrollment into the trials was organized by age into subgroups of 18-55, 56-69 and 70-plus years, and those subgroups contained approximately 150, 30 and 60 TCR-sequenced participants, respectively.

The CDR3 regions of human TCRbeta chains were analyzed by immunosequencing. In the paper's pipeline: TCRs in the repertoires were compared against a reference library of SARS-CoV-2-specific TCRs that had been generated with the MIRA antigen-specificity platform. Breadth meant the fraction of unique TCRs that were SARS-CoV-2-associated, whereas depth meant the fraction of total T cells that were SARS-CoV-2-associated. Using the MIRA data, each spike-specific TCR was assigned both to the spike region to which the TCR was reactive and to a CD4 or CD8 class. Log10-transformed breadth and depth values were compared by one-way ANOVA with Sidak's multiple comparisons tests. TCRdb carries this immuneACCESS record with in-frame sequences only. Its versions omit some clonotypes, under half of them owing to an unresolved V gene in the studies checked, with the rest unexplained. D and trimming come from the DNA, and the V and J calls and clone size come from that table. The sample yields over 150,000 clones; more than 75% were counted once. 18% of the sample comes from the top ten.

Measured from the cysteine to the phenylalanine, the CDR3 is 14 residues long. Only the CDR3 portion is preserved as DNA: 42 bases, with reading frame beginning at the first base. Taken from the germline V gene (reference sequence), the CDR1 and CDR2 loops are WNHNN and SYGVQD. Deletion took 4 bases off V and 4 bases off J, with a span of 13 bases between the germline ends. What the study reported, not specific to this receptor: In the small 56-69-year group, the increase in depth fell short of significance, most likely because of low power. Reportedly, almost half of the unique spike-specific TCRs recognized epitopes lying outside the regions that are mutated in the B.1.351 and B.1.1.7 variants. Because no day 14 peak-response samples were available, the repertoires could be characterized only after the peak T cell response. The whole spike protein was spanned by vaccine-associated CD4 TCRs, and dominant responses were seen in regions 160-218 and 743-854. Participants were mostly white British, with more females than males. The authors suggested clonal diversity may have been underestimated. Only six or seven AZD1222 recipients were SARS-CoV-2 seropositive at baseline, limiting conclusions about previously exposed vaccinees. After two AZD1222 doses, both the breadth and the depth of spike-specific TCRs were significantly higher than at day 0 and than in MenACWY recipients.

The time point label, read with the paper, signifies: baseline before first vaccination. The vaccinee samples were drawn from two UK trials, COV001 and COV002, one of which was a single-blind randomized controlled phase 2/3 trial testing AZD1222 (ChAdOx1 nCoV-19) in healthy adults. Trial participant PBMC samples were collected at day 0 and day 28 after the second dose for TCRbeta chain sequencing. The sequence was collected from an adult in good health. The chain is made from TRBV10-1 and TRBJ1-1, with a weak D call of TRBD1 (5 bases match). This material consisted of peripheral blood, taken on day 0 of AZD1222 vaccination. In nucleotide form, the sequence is TGCGCCAGCAGTGTTCTACCGGGGACCACTGAAGCTTTCTTT. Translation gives CASSVLPGTTEAFF.